These 3 T cell receptor beta chains originate from one sample sequenced in a study of regulatory T cells in long-lasting Graves disease. In building TCR beta libraries, iRepertoire HTBI primers were used together with Arm-PCR of CDR3 regions. One entry per CDR3 protein results from TCRdb running MiXCR on the multiplex PCR reads. The repertoire has roughly 500,000 distinct CDR3 sequences, roughly 15% of them found once; the top ten carry approximately 15%. The time point here: newly diagnosed GD, antithyroid drugs for less than 3 months. Generation of the TCR library employed RNA extracted from PBMCs. These data were likewise used in another study, on T cells in Graves' hyperthyroidism and ophthalmopathy.

The sequencing used peripheral blood mononuclear cells (PBMCs), collected at new diagnosis, from a patient treated with antithyroid drugs. The receptors here all came from a woman aged 45-59 years with Graves disease.

This clonotype showed up many times. The CDR3 protein is CASSLTPGDGYTF. The CDR3 bases are TGTGCCAGCAGCTTAACTCCAGGGGATGGCTACACCTTC. The chain links TRBV7-3 to TRBJ1-2; TRBD1 might be the D (6 bases). V shed 0 bases and J shed 6 bases, with 8 bases lying between them. The CDR3 sequence is 13 residues long. CDR1 is SGHTA, CDR2 FQGTGA, per germline.

This clonotype came up a few times. The gene calls are TRBV6-1 and TRBJ2-4; 11 bases agree with TRBD1. CDR3 length: 16 residues. The ends lost 6 bases at V and 6 bases at J; junction bases unmatched: 10. Germline CDR1 is MNHNS and CDR2 is SASEGT. The CDR3 DNA reads TGTGCCAGCAGCCTAGCCGGGACAGGGGGTAGAAACATTCAGTACTTC. Its translation: CASSLAGTGGRNIQYF.

The sample holds a few counts of this clonotype. The chain recombines TRBV5-1 with TRBJ1-4; D not certain. CDR3 length: 14 residues. The germline V gene encodes CDR1 SGHRS and CDR2 YFSETQ. Trimming left V 1 base short and J 8 bases short, with 12 bases between. The CDR3 sequence: CASSLLAGEEKLFF. Written as DNA, the CDR3 is TGCGCCAGCAGCTTGTTGGCGGGAGAGGAAAAACTGTTTTTT.